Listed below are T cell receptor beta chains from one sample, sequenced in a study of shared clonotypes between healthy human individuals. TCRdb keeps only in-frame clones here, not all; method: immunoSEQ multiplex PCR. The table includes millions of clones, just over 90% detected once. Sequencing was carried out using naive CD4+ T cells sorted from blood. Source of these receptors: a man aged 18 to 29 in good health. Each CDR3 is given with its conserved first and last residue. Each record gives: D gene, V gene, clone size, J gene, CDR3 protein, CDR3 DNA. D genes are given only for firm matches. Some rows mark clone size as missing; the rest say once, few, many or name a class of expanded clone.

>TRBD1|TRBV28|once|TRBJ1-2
CASSFQGARGYTF
TGTGCCAGCAGTTTCCAGGGGGCGCGAGGCTACACCTTC
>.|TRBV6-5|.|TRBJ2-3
CASSFGGLGTDTQYF
TGTGCCAGCAGTTTTGGGGGGCTCGGCACAGATACGCAGTATTTT
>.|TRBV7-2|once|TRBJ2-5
CASSLDGGVGSQYF
TGTGCCAGCAGCTTAGACGGCGGGGTCGGGAGCCAGTACTTC
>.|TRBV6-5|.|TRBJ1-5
CASSGGTGNQPQHF
TGTGCCAGCAGTGGAGGGACCGGCAATCAGCCCCAGCATTTT
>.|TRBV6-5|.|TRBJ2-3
CASSYEWPPGDTQYF
TGTGCCAGCAGTTACGAATGGCCCCCGGGAGATACGCAGTATTTT
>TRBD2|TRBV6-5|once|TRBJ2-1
CASSWTSGRNNEQFF
TGTGCCAGCAGTTGGACTAGCGGGAGGAACAATGAGCAGTTCTTC
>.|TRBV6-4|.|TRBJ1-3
CASSDSCSGNTIYF
TGTGCCAGCAGTGACTCTTGCTCTGGAAACACCATATATTTT
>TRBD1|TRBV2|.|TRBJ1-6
CASRDRVNSPLHF
TGTGCCAGCAGGGACAGGGTCAATTCACCCCTCCACTTT
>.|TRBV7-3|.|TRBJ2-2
CASSLLFTGELFF
TGTGCCAGCAGCTTACTATTCACCGGGGAGCTGTTTTTT
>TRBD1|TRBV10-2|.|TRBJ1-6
CASSPQQGENSPLHF
TGCGCCAGCAGTCCCCAACAGGGGGAGAATTCACCCCTCCACTTT
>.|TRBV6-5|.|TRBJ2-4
CASSPGLAAKNIQYF
TGTGCCAGCAGCCCGGGACTTGCAGCCAAAAACATTCAGTACTTC